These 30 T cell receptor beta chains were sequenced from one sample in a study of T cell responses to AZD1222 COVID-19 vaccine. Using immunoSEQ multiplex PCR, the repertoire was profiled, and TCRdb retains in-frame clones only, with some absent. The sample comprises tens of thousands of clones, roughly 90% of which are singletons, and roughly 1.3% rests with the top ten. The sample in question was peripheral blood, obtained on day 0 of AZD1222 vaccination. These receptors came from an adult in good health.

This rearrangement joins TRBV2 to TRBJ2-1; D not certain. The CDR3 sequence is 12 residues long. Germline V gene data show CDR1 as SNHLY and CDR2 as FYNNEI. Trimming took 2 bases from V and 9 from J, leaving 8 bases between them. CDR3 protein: CASSERRVEQFF. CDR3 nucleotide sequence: TGTGCCAGCAGTGAAAGGCGAGTTGAGCAGTTCTTC.

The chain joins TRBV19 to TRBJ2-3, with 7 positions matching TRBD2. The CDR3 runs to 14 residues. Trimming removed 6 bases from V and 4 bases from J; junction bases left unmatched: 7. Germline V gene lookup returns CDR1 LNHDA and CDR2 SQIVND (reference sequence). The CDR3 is CASSTTGGSDTQYF. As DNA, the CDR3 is TGTGCCAGTAGCACAACGGGGGGATCAGATACGCAGTATTTT.

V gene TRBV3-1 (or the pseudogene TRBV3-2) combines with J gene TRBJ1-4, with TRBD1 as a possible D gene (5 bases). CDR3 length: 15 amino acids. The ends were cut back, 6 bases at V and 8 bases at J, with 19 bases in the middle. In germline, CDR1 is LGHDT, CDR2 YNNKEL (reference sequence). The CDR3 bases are TGTGCCAGCAGATCAGACGGGGCAGGAGCGGAAAAACTGTTTTTT. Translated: CASRSDGAGAEKLFF.

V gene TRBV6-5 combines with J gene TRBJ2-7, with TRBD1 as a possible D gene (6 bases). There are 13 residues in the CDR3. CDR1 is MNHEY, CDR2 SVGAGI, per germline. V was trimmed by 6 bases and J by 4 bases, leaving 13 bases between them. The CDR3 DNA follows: TGTGCCAGCAGCCGGGGACAACCTTACGAGCAGTACTTC. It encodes CASSRGQPYEQYF.

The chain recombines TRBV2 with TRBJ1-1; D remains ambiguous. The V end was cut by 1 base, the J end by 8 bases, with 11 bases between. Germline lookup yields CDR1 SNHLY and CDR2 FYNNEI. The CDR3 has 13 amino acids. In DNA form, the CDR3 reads TGTGCCAGCAGTGAAGGTTCCGGGAGGGAAGCTTTCTTT. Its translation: CASSEGSGREAFF.

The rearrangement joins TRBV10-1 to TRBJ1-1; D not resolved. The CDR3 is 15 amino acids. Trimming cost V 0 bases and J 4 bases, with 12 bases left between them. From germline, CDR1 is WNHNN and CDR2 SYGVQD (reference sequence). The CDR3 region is CASSESWKVGTEAFF. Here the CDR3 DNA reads TGCGCCAGCAGTGAGTCCTGGAAGGTTGGCACTGAAGCTTTCTTT.

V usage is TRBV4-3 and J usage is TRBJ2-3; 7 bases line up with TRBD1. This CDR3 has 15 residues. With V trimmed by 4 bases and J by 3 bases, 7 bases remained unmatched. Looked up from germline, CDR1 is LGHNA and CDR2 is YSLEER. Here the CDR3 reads CASSLTGERTDTQYF. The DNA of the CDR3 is TGCGCCAGCAGCCTTACAGGGGAGAGGACAGATACGCAGTATTTT.

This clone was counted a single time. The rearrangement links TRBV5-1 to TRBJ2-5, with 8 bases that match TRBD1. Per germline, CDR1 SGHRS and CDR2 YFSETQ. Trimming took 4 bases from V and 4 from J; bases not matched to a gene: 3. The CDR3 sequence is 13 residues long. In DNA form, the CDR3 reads TGCGCCAGCAGCCTGGACAGGGCAGAGACCCAGTACTTC. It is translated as CASSLDRAETQYF.

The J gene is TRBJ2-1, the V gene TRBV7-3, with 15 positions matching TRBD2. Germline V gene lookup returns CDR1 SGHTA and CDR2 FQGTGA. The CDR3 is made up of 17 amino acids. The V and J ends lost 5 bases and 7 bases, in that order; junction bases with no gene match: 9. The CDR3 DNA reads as TGTGCCAGCAGCCCAAGCACCGGGACTAGCGGGAGGAATGAGCAGTTCTTC. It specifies CASSPSTGTSGRNEQFF.

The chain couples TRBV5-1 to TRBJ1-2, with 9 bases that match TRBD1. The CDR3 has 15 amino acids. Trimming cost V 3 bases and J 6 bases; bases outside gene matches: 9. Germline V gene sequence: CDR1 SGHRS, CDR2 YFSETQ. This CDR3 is CASSSGDRVMNGYTF. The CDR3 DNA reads TGCGCCAGCAGCTCGGGGGACAGGGTCATGAATGGCTACACCTTC.

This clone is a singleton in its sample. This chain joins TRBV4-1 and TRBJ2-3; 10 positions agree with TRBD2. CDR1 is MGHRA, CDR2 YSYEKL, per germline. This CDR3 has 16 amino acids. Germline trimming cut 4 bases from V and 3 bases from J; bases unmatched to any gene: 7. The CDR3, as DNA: TGCGCCAGCAGCCGGGGGACTAGCGCCCTAACAGATACGCAGTATTTT. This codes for CASSRGTSALTDTQYF.

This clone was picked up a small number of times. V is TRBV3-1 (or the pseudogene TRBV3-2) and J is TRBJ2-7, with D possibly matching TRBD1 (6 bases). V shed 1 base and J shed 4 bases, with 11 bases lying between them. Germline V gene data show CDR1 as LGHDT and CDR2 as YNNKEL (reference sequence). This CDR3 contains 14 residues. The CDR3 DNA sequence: TGTGCCAGCAGCCAAGTGGGGGCCGCTTACGAGCAGTACTTC. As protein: CASSQVGAAYEQYF.

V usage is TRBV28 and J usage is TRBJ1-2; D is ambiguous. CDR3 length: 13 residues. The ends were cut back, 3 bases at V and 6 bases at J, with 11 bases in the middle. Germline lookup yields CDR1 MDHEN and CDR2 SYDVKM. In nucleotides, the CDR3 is TGTGCCAGCAGTTTCTCGGGGTTGAATGGCTACACCTTC. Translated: CASSFSGLNGYTF.

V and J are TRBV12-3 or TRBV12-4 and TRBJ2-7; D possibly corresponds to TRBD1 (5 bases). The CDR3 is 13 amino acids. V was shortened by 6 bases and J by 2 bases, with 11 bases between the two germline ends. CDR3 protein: CASSREGPYEQYF. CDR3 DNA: TGTGCCAGCAGCAGGGAAGGCCCCTACGAGCAGTACTTC.

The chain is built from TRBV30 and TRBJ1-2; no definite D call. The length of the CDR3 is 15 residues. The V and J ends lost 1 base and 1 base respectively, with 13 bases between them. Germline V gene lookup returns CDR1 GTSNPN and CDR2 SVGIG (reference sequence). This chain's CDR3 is CAWSGEGFVNYGYTF. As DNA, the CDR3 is TGTGCCTGGAGTGGAGAGGGTTTTGTTAACTATGGCTACACCTTC.

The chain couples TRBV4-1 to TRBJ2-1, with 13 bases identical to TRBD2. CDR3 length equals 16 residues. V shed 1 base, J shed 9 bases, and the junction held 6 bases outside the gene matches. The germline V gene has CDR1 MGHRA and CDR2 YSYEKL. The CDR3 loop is CASSQGSGLAGPEQFF. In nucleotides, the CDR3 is TGCGCCAGCAGCCAAGGGTCGGGACTAGCGGGACCTGAGCAGTTCTTC.

The CDR3 reads CASSIDSVWGNTEAFF. The CDR3 DNA sequence: TGTGCCAGTAGTATAGATTCGGTTTGGGGGAACACTGAAGCTTTCTTT. V is TRBV19 and J is TRBJ1-1, with D hard to call. CDR1 and CDR2 from the germline V gene are LNHDA and SQIVND (reference sequence). Trimming took off 0 bases at V and 1 base at J, with 12 bases between the two ends. CDR3 length equals 16 residues.

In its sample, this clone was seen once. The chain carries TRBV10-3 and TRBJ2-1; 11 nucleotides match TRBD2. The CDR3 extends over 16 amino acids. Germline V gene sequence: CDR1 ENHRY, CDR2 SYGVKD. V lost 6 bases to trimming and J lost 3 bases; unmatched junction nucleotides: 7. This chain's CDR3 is CAISLTSGRGYNEQFF. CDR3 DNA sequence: TGTGCCATCAGCCTTACTAGCGGGAGAGGCTACAATGAGCAGTTCTTC.

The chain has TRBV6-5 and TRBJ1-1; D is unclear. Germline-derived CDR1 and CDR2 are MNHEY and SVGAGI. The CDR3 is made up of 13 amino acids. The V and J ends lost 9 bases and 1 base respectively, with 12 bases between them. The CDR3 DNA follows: TGTGCCAGTGGGCGGCGTGAGAACACTGAAGCTTTCTTT. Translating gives CASGRRENTEAFF.

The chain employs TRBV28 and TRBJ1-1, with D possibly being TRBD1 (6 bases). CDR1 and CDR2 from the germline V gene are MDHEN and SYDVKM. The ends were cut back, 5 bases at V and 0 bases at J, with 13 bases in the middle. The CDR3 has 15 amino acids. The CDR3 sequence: CASSAPRQVNTEAFF. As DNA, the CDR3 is TGTGCCAGCAGTGCACCCCGACAGGTGAACACTGAAGCTTTCTTT.

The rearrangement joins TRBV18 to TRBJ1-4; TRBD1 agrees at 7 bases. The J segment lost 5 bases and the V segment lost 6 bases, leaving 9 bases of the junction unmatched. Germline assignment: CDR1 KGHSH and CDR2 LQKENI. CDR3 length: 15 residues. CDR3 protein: CASSQSGGRNEKLFF. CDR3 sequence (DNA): TGTGCCAGCTCCCAATCAGGGGGTCGGAATGAAAAACTGTTTTTT.

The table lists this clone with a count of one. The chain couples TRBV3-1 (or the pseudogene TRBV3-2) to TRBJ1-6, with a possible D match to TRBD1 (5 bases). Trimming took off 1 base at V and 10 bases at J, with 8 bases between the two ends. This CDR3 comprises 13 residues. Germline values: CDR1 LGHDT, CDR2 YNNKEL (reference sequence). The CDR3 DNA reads TGTGCCAGCAGCCAAGTAAGGGGCTCACCCCTCCACTTT. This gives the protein CASSQVRGSPLHF.

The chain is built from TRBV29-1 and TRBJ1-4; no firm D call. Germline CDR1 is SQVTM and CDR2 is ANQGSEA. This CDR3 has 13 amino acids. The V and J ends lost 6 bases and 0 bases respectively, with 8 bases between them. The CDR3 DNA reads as TGCAGCGTGTTAACAGCAACTAATGAAAAACTGTTTTTT. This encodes CSVLTATNEKLFF.

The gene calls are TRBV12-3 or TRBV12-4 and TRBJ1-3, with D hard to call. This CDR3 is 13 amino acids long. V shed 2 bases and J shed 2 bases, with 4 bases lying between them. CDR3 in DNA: TGTGCCAGCAGTTTAAGGGCTGGAAACACCATATATTTT. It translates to CASSLRAGNTIYF.

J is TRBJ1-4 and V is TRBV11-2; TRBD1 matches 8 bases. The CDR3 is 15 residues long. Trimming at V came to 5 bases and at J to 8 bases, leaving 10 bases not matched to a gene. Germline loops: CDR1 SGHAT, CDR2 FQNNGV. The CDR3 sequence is CASSPRGLSVEKLFF. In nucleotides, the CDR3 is TGTGCCAGCAGCCCCAGGGGGCTGTCGGTAGAAAAACTGTTTTTT. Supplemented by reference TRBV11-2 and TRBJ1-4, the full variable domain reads EAGVAQSPRYKIIEKRQSVAFWCNPISGHATLYWYQQILGQGPKLLIQFQNNGVVDDSQLPKDRFSAERLKGVDSTLKIQPAKLEDSAVYLCASSPRGLSVEKLFFGSGTQLSVL.

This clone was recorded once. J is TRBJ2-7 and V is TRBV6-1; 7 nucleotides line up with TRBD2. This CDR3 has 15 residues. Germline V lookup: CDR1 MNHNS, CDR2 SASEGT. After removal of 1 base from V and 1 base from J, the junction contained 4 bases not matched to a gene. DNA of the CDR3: TGTGCCAGCAGTGAAGGGGAGGGGCCGTCCTACGAGCAGTACTTC. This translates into CASSEGEGPSYEQYF.

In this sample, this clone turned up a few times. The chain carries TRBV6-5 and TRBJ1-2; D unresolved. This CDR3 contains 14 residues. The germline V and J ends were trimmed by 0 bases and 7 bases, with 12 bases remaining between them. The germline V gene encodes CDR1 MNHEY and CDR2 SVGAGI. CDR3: CASSYSGGSGGYTF. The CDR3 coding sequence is TGTGCCAGCAGTTACTCGGGTGGGTCTGGTGGCTACACCTTC.

CDR3 nucleotides: TGTGCCAGCAGCCTCCCGGGACAGGGGATCGACGAGCAGTACTTC. Encoded protein: CASSLPGQGIDEQYF. The chain links TRBV2 to TRBJ2-7; 10 bases agree with TRBD1. CDR1 is SNHLY, CDR2 FYNNEI, per germline. V trimming: 6 bases; J trimming: 5 bases; junction bases outside the gene matches: 10. The CDR3 is 15 residues long.

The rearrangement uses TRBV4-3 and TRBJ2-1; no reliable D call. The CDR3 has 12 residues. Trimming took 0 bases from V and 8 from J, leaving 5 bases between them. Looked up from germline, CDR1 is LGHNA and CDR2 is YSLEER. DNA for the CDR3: TGCGCCAGCAGCCAAGACAGATATGAGCAGTTCTTC. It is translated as CASSQDRYEQFF.

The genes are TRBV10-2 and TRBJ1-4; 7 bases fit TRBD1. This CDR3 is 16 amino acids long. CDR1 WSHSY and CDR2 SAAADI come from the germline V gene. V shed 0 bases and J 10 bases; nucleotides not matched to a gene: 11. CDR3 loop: CASSESGSGTDGKLFF. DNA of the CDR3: TGCGCCAGCAGTGAGTCGGGTTCTGGGACAGATGGAAAACTGTTTTTT.